The sequence of this T cell receptor beta chain was determined in a study of blood T cells in healthy people across ages. The CDR3 loop spans 15 amino acids. J lost 1 base, V lost 3 bases, and 3 bases had no gene match. CDR1 KGHSH and CDR2 LQKENI come from the germline V gene. Isolated PBMCs totaled at least 6.5 million in each sample. Using a J-beta primer mix together with a sample-barcoded 5' primer, a second PCR was run for roughly 6 to 11 cycles. A tag from a template-switch adaptor with 12 random nucleotides marked each cDNA molecule. In TCRdb, the 5' RACE reads were re-called with MiXCR into one record per CDR3 protein. In the table there are 600,000 or so distinct CDR3 sequences, approximately 30% of which are singletons. Study-wide results and caveats: The unsorted PBMCs prevented any conclusive comparison of naive versus antigen-experienced cells. Donors of long life had a larger count of naive CD4+ cells and greater diversity than aged donors.

This clonotype came up many times. Its antigen is unknown. The chain is built from TRBV18 and TRBJ2-4; 7 nucleotides align to TRBD1. This clonotype was sampled from a woman older than 75 in good health. The material sequenced was blood. CDR3 sequence: CASSPGTEAKNIQYF. The DNA of the CDR3 is TGTGCCAGCTCACCGGGGACAGAGGCCAAAAACATTCAGTACTTC. The full variable domain, rest sourced from reference TRBV18 and TRBJ2-4, is NAGVMQNPRHLVRRRGQEARLRCSPMKGHSHVYWYRQLPEEGLKFMVYLQKENIIDESGMPKERFSAEFPKEGPSILRIQQVVRGDSAAYFCASSPGTEAKNIQYFGAGTRLSVL.